Listed here are 13 T cell receptor beta chains from one sample, sequenced in a study of OX40 agonist ivuxolimab in advanced cancers. Only in-frame clones appear in the TCRdb table, and some are missing; sequencing was by immunoSEQ multiplex PCR. This table has roughly 67,000 clones, more than 90% appearing once. The sequenced sample was CD4+ or CD8+ T cells sorted from blood, obtained in a trial of the OX40 agonist ivuxolimab. The receptors originated from an adult with an advanced solid tumor such as melanoma, head and neck, liver or kidney cancer.

This clone was recorded once. The chain recombines TRBV7-9 with TRBJ2-3; 7 nucleotides agree with TRBD2. The CDR3 is 18 amino acids. J lost 0 bases, V lost 4 bases, and 13 bases had no gene match. From germline, CDR1 is SEHNR and CDR2 FQNEAQ (reference sequence). The CDR3 here is CASSSFRGGSTSTDTQYF. CDR3 sequence (DNA): TGTGCCAGCAGCTCCTTTCGCGGGGGTTCAACTAGCACAGATACGCAGTATTTT.

The chain has TRBV7-9 and TRBJ1-2; a possible D gene is TRBD1 (6 bases). CDR1 and CDR2 from the germline V gene are SEHNR and FQNEAQ (reference sequence). The V and J ends lost 4 bases and 2 bases respectively, with 14 bases between them. This CDR3 contains 15 residues. The CDR3 bases are TGTGCCAGCAGCTCTCGACAGGTTCCGAACTATGGCTACACCTTC. Protein product: CASSSRQVPNYGYTF.

This chain uses TRBV11-2 with TRBJ2-3; the match to TRBD2 covers 7 bases. The germline V gene encodes CDR1 SGHAT and CDR2 FQNNGV. CDR3 size: 17 residues. The junction had 12 bases not matched to a gene; V was cut back by 2 bases and J by 4 bases. The CDR3 reads CASSLTPPGLRPDTQYF. CDR3 sequence (DNA): TGTGCCAGCAGCTTAACCCCACCGGGACTAAGGCCAGATACGCAGTATTTT.

V gene TRBV11-2 combines with J gene TRBJ2-7; possible D gene TRBD2, 5 bases. Germline loops: CDR1 SGHAT, CDR2 FQNNGV. CDR3 length: 14 residues. The V and J ends lost 0 bases and 7 bases respectively, with 13 bases between them. DNA of the CDR3: TGTGCCAGCAGCTTAGATCCGGGGTCGCGAGAGCAGTACTTC. Translation: CASSLDPGSREQYF.

The chain joins TRBV28 to TRBJ1-2; 8 positions agree with TRBD1. The CDR3 runs to 16 residues. Germline assignment: CDR1 MDHEN and CDR2 SYDVKM. The V gene end was trimmed by 7 bases and the J gene end by 5 bases; junction bases not matched to a gene: 15. The chain's CDR3 is CASNPTGVELVYGYTF. The DNA for the CDR3 is TGTGCCAGCAACCCGACAGGGGTGGAATTGGTGTATGGCTACACCTTC.

The chain recombines TRBV15 with TRBJ2-5; TRBD2 matches 7 bases. CDR1 LNHNV and CDR2 YYDKDF come from the germline V gene (reference sequence). The CDR3 has 19 amino acids. V shed 4 bases, J shed 3 bases, and the junction held 20 bases outside the gene matches. The CDR3 region is CATSIFRSGDSWGEETQYF. The CDR3 coding sequence is TGTGCCACCAGCATTTTCCGAAGCGGGGACTCCTGGGGGGAAGAGACCCAGTACTTC.

The V call is TRBV27, the J call TRBJ2-1; no clear D. The CDR3 runs 13 residues. From germline, CDR1 is MNHEY and CDR2 SMNVEV (reference sequence). Trimming cost V 7 bases and J 15 bases, with 22 bases left between them. CDR3 amino acids: CASMLLRPALTFF. DNA of the CDR3: TGTGCCAGCATGCTACTTCGACCGGCCCTCACGTTCTTC.

Of note for this clone: Additional DNA sequences in this sample encode the identical CDR3. The rearrangement joins TRBV27 to TRBJ2-7, with D unresolved. V gave up 0 bases and J gave up 1 base, with 7 bases separating them. The CDR3 extends over 14 amino acids. Germline loops: CDR1 MNHEY, CDR2 SMNVEV (reference sequence). The CDR3 region is CASSLSSGSYEQYF. The CDR3 nucleotides are TGTGCCAGCAGTTTATCTTCCGGGTCCTACGAGCAGTACTTC.

The chain joins TRBV5-1 to TRBJ1-6; a weak D match, TRBD1 (6 bases). CDR1 and CDR2 from the germline V gene are SGHRS and YFSETQ. This CDR3 is built from 16 residues. Trimming left V 4 bases short and J 4 bases short, with 15 bases between. The CDR3: CASSDPTGIYNSPLHF. The CDR3 nucleotides are TGCGCCAGCAGCGACCCAACAGGGATTTATAATTCACCCCTCCACTTT.

This chain joins TRBV9 and TRBJ2-5; D is perhaps TRBD2 (5 bases). Germline V CDR1 and CDR2: SGDLS, YYNGEE. CDR3 length: 13 amino acids. V was shortened by 0 bases and J by 4 bases, with 7 bases between the two germline ends. The CDR3 nucleotides are TGTGCCAGCAGCGTAGCTGGAGGAGAGACCCAGTACTTC. Residues: CASSVAGGETQYF.

The chain couples TRBV7-6 to TRBJ1-2; 7 bases fit TRBD1. CDR3 size: 14 residues. Germline V gene sequence: CDR1 SGHVS, CDR2 FNYEAQ. With 1 base clipped from V and 8 bases from J, the junction kept 7 bases outside the gene matches. The CDR3 coding sequence is TGTGCCAGCAGCTTAGAGGGGGCCACGTGGGGCTACACCTTC. Translating gives CASSLEGATWGYTF.

The genes are TRBV27 and TRBJ2-7; tentative D call: TRBD2 (6 bases). This CDR3 region has 16 residues. Per the germline V gene, CDR1 is MNHEY and CDR2 is SMNVEV (reference sequence). The V end lost 5 bases, the J end lost 3 bases, and 20 bases lay between the germline ends. CDR3 amino acids: CASSPSGGVLGYEQYF. Here the CDR3 DNA reads TGTGCCAGCAGTCCATCAGGCGGGGTCTTAGGCTACGAGCAGTACTTC.

In DNA, the CDR3 is TGTGCCAGCAGCCAATGGTTTCCCGCCACCTTATCTGGAAACACCATATATTTT. It is translated as CASSQWFPATLSGNTIYF. V gene TRBV14 combines with J gene TRBJ1-3, with D unresolved. There are 18 residues in the CDR3. V lost 2 bases and J lost 1, with 18 bases in between. CDR1 and CDR2 from the germline V gene are SGHDN and FVKESK. Full variable domain (rest looked up from reference TRBV14 and TRBJ1-3): EAGVTQFPSHSVIEKGQTVTLRCDPISGHDNLYWYRRVMGKEIKFLLHFVKESKQDESGMPNNRFLAERTGGTYSTLKVQPAELEDSGVYFCASSQWFPATLSGNTIYFGEGSWLTVV.